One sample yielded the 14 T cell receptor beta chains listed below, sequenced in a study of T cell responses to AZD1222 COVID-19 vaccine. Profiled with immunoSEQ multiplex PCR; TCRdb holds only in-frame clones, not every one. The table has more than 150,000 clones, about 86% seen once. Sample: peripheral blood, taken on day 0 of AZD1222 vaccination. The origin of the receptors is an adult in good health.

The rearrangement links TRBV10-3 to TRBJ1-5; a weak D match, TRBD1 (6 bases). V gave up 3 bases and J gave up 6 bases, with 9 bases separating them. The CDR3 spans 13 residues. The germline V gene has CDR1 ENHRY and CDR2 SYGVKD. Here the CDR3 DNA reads TGTGCCATCAGTGATGGGGGGGCTCAGCCCCAGCATTTT. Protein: CAISDGGAQPQHF.

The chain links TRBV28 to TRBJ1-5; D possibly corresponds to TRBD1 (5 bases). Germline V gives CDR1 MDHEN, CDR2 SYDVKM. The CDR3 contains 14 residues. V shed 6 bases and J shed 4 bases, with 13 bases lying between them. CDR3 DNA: TGTGCCAGCAGCACTAGAGGGGTTAATCAGCCCCAGCATTTT. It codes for CASSTRGVNQPQHF.

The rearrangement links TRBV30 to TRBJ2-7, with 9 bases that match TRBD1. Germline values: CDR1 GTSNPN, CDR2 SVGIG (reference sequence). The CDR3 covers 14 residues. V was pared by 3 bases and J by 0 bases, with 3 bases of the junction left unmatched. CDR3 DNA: TGTGCCTGGAGAGAGACAGGGGGCTCCTACGAGCAGTACTTC. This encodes CAWRETGGSYEQYF. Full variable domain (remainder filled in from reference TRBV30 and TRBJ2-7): SQTIHQWPATLVQPVGSPLSLECTVEGTSNPNLYWYRQAAGRGLQLLFYSVGIGQISSEVPQNLSASRPQDRQFILSSKKLLLSDSGFYLCAWRETGGSYEQYFGPGTRLTVT.

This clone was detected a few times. This chain's CDR3 is CASSQRGTYEQYF. The CDR3 nucleotides are TGTGCCAGCAGCCAACGGGGCACCTACGAGCAGTACTTC. V is TRBV3-1 (or the pseudogene TRBV3-2) and J is TRBJ2-7; perhaps D is TRBD1 or TRBD2 (5 bases each). This CDR3 region has 13 residues. With 2 bases removed from V and 2 bases from J, the gap between germline ends came to 7 bases. Looked up from germline, CDR1 is LGHDT and CDR2 is YNNKEL (reference sequence).

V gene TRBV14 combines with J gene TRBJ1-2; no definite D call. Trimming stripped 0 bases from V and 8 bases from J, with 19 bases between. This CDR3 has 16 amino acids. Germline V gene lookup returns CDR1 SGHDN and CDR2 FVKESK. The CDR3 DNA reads TGTGCCAGCAGCCAAGATCCCTCGGGCCTCTCGGGAGGCTACACCTTC. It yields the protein CASSQDPSGLSGGYTF.

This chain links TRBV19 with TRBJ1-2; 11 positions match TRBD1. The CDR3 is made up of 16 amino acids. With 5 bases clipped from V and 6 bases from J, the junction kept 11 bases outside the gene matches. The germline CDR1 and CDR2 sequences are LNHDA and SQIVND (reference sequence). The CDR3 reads CASSSGGQGARNGYTF. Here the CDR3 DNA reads TGTGCCAGTAGTTCAGGAGGACAGGGGGCTAGGAATGGCTACACCTTC.

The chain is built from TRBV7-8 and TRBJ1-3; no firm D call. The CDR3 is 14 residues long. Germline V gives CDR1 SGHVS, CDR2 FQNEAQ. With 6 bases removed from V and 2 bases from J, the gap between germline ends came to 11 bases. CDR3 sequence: CASSVGITGNTIYF. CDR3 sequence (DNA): TGTGCCAGCAGTGTAGGGATTACTGGAAACACCATATATTTT.

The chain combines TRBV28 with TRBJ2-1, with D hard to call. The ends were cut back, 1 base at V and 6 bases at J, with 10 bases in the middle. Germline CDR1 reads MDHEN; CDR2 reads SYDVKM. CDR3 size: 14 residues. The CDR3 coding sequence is TGTGCCAGCAGTTTATTGCTAGATGGCAATGAGCAGTTCTTC. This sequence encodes CASSLLLDGNEQFF.

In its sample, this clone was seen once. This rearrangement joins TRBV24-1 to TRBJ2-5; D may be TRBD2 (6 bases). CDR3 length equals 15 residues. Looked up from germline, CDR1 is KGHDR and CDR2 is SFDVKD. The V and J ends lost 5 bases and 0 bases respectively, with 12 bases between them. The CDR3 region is CATSVGWEDQETQYF. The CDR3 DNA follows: TGTGCCACCAGTGTGGGCTGGGAGGACCAAGAGACCCAGTACTTC.

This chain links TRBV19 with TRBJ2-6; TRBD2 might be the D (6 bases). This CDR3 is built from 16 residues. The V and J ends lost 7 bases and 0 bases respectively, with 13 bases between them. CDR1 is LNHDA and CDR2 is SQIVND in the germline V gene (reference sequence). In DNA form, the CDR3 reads TGTGCCAGTATCGGGACTGTCGTCTCTGGGGCCAACGTCCTGACTTTC. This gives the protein CASIGTVVSGANVLTF.

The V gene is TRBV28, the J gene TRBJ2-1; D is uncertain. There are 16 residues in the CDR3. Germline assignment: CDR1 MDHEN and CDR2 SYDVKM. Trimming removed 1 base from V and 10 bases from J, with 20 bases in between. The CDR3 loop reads CASSLYAFSLGREQFF. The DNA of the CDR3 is TGTGCCAGCAGTTTATATGCCTTCAGCTTAGGCAGGGAGCAGTTCTTC.

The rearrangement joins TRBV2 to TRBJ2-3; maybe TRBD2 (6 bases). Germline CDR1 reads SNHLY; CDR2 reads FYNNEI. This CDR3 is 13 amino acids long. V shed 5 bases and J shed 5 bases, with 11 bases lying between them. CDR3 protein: CASSPGLEDTQYF. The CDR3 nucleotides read TGTGCCAGCAGTCCGGGACTTGAAGATACGCAGTATTTT.

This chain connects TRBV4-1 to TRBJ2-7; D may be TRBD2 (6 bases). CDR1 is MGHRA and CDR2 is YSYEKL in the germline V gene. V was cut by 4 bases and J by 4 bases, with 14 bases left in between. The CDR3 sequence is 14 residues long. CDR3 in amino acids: CASSPPGTAYEQYF. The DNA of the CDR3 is TGCGCCAGCAGCCCCCCCGGGACTGCTTACGAGCAGTACTTC.

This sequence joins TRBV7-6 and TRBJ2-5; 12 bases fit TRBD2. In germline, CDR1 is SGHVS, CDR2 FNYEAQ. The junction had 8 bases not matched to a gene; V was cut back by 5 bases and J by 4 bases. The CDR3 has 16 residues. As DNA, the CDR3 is TGTGCCAGCAGCCGAAACCTAGCGGGGGGGCCAGAGACCCAGTACTTC. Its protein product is CASSRNLAGGPETQYF.